The clone carrying this T cell receptor (beta chain) was seen a few times. The target antigen is unknown. The data are from a study of T cells in Graves' hyperthyroidism and ophthalmopathy. Study summary: Any treatment followed the collection of peripheral blood at initial diagnosis.

Study-wide findings and caveats: Ophthalmopathy was separated from stable hyperthyroidism by a 13 V-J model. The blood repertoire included most of the expanded thyroid clonotypes above 0.001.

RNA transcripts yielded amplified TCR beta CDR3 regions. Using the HTBI primer set, a first-round RT-PCR was run on the TCR CDR3. TCRdb ran MiXCR on the multiplex PCR reads and lists one entry per CDR3 protein. The sample gives some 690,000 distinct CDR3 sequences, roughly a sixth of which show up once; about a sixth is in the top ten. The V gene's germline CDR1 is KGHDR and CDR2 SFDVKD. The CDR3 extends over 16 amino acids. Trimming took 5 bases from V and 0 from J, leaving 15 bases between them. The diagnoses drew upon clinical symptoms, serum thyroxine and TRAb, thyroid ultrasound and orbital computed tomography.

V is TRBV24-1 and J is TRBJ1-2; tentatively, D is TRBD1 (6 bases). Material: blood. This TCR was sampled from a man between 45 and 60 years old with Graves' hyperthyroidism. CDR3 sequence (DNA): TGTGCCACCAGTGGCAGGACAGCAAAAGCTAACTATGGCTACACCTTC. It codes for CATSGRTAKANYGYTF.